This TCR beta chain comes out of a study of T cell repertoires in cytomegalovirus infection. Overall study context: CMV infection together with matching HLA type was indicated by public TCR beta signatures. General study findings and limits: The study identified carriers of CMV plus the relevant HLA from cumulative public TCR beta family frequency.

This clonotype occurred many times. Its cognate antigen is unknown. TCRdb recomputed calls from the reads with MiXCR, one row per CDR3 protein. Of about 340,000 distinct CDR3 sequences listed, approximately 32% are singletons. The germline V gene has CDR1 SGHTA and CDR2 FQGNSA. Trimming took 5 bases from V and 0 from J; bases not matched to a gene: 6. The CDR3 consists of 17 residues. This sample comprised cultured PBMCs, obtained from culture after CMV antigen stimulation. The sequence was obtained from a human donor in good health (CMV status not recorded). Some clones in this sample may be carry-over from other donors' samples. The chain uses TRBV7-2 and TRBJ1-6, with 8 nucleotides matching TRBD1. CDR3 sequence: CASSDRQGSSYNSPLHF. CDR3 nucleotide sequence: TGTGCCAGCAGCGATAGACAGGGGAGCTCCTATAATTCACCCCTCCACTTT.